A single sample is the source of the 26 T cell receptor beta chains below, sequenced in a study of blood T cell repertoires in COVID-19 (TCRdb year 2020). The library came from the immunoSEQ multiplex PCR assay. Sourced from immuneACCESS, this table was stored by TCRdb with only in-frame sequences that have V and J called. A share of the clones is absent; for the studies checked, an unresolved V gene accounts for under half, and the remainder has no known explanation. The sample records around 140,000 clones, 70% to 85% of which are singletons. About a sixth of the sample comes from the top ten. The sequenced material came from peripheral blood. Receptors were obtained from a woman aged 80 or over with acute or convalescent COVID-19.

The chain recombines TRBV5-6 with TRBJ1-2; 10 nucleotides match TRBD1. The CDR3 covers 16 residues. V lost 0 bases to trimming and J lost 6 bases; unmatched junction nucleotides: 8. Germline V gene lookup returns CDR1 SGHDT and CDR2 YYEEEE. The CDR3 sequence is CASSLARTGGVDGYTF. CDR3 nucleotide sequence: TGTGCCAGCAGCTTGGCTAGGACAGGGGGGGTCGATGGCTACACCTTC.

This rearrangement joins TRBV19 to TRBJ2-1; 7 bases map to TRBD2. V was pared by 5 bases and J by 1 base, with 11 bases of the junction left unmatched. The CDR3 covers 17 residues. Germline V lookup: CDR1 LNHDA, CDR2 SQIVND (reference sequence). In DNA form, the CDR3 reads TGTGCCAGTAGTGCCCAGACACTAGCGAGTTCCTACAATGAGCAGTTCTTC. Translated: CASSAQTLASSYNEQFF. Complete variable domain (other parts from reference TRBV19 and TRBJ2-1): DGGITQSPKYLFRKEGQNVTLSCEQNLNHDAMYWYRQDPGQGLRLIYYSQIVNDFQKGDIAEGYSVSREKKESFPLTVTSAQKNPTAFYLCASSAQTLASSYNEQFFGPGTRLTVL.

The rearrangement uses TRBV7-7 and TRBJ2-2; 12 bases are a match to TRBD2. V shed 5 bases, J shed 4 bases, and the junction held 17 bases outside the gene matches. Looked up from germline, CDR1 is SSHAT and CDR2 is FNYEAQ (reference sequence). The CDR3 sequence is 20 residues long. CDR3 in DNA: TGTGCCAGCAGCCCGCTGAAGCTAGCGGGAGGGCCCCGGAGCACCGGGGAGCTGTTTTTT. It specifies CASSPLKLAGGPRSTGELFF. The full variable domain, its missing parts supplied by reference TRBV7-7 and TRBJ2-2, is GAGVSQSPRYKVTKRGQDVTLRCDPISSHATLYWYQQALGQGPEFLTYFNYEAQPDKSGLPSDRFSAERPEGSISTLTIQRTEQRDSAMYRCASSPLKLAGGPRSTGELFFGEGSRLTVL.

This chain's CDR3 is CASSPQTGGYEAFF. The CDR3 DNA is TGTGCCAGCAGTCCGCAGACAGGCGGATATGAAGCTTTCTTT. This chain joins TRBV27 and TRBJ1-1, with D tentatively TRBD1 (6 bases). Trimming removed 5 bases from V and 7 bases from J, with 17 bases in between. The CDR3 sequence is 14 residues long. Germline V CDR1 and CDR2: MNHEY, SMNVEV (reference sequence).

V gene TRBV10-3 combines with J gene TRBJ2-7; TRBD1 might be the D (5 bases). Per the germline V gene, CDR1 is ENHRY and CDR2 is SYGVKD. Deletions cut 4 bases from V and 3 bases from J, with 7 bases between. This CDR3 spans 12 amino acids. The CDR3, as DNA: TGTGCCATCAGTGCACAGGACTACGAGCAGTACTTC. Encoded protein: CAISAQDYEQYF.

A note on this clone: This sample includes further DNA sequences coding for the same CDR3. This rearrangement joins TRBV9 to TRBJ1-6; 10 bases match TRBD1. The CDR3 consists of 15 residues. Per the germline V gene, CDR1 is SGDLS and CDR2 is YYNGEE. The ends lost 0 bases at V and 6 bases at J; junction bases unmatched: 0. The CDR3, as DNA: TGTGCCAGCAGCGTAGGGGACAGGGGTAATTCACCCCTCCACTTT. Translated: CASSVGDRGNSPLHF.

V is TRBV4-3 and J is TRBJ1-2, with TRBD1 matching 7 bases. V was pared by 3 bases and J by 4 bases, with 5 bases of the junction left unmatched. The CDR3 is made up of 14 amino acids. Germline V gene lookup returns CDR1 LGHNA and CDR2 YSLEER. Written as DNA, the CDR3 is TGCGCCAGCAGCCAGACAGGGTTGGGCTATGGCTACACCTTC. Translated: CASSQTGLGYGYTF.

CDR3 region: CASSMRSSGANVLTF. In nucleotides, the CDR3 is TGTGCCAGTAGTATGAGGAGCTCTGGGGCCAACGTCCTGACTTTC. The chain joins TRBV19 to TRBJ2-6; D not resolved. This CDR3 spans 15 amino acids. The V end was cut by 3 bases, the J end by 0 bases, with 6 bases between. From germline, CDR1 is LNHDA and CDR2 SQIVND (reference sequence).

This clone has just one count. This rearrangement joins TRBV7-8 to TRBJ1-2; 8 bases line up with TRBD1. Germline CDR1 is SGHVS and CDR2 is FQNEAQ. J lost 14 bases, V lost 4 bases, and 15 bases had no gene match. The CDR3 loop spans 14 amino acids. The CDR3 nucleotides read TGTGCCAGCAGCTCCAGAGGGACAGGTTCCAGGAGGACCTTC. This gives the protein CASSSRGTGSRRTF.

V and J are TRBV30 and TRBJ1-3; D remains unclear. V dropped 1 base and J dropped 0 bases, with 13 bases sitting between them. The CDR3 has 16 residues. From germline, CDR1 is GTSNPN and CDR2 SVGIG (reference sequence). The CDR3 coding sequence is TGTGCCTGGAGTGATCCGAGACACCTCTCTGGAAACACCATATATTTT. The encoded protein is CAWSDPRHLSGNTIYF.

The V call is TRBV5-1, the J call TRBJ2-7, with D possibly matching TRBD2 (5 bases). The V gene lost 0 bases and the J gene lost 6 bases, with 22 bases spanning the gap. The germline V gene encodes CDR1 SGHRS and CDR2 YFSETQ. The CDR3 contains 17 residues. CDR3 sequence reads: CASSLASSGVRKGEQYF. As DNA, the CDR3 is TGCGCCAGCAGCTTGGCGTCCTCCGGGGTGCGCAAGGGCGAGCAGTACTTC.

The chain employs TRBV5-6 and TRBJ1-2, with TRBD1 as a possible D gene (6 bases). V lost 0 bases and J 1 base, leaving 16 bases between the germline ends. CDR1 is SGHDT, CDR2 YYEEEE, per germline. The CDR3 is made up of 17 amino acids. The CDR3 DNA reads as TGTGCCAGCAGCTTGGCCATTCGGGGGGCTTTTAACTATGGCTACACCTTC. Translated: CASSLAIRGAFNYGYTF.

J is TRBJ2-5 and V is TRBV27; perhaps TRBD1 as D (6 bases). The germline gives CDR1 MNHEY, CDR2 SMNVEV (reference sequence). V was cut by 3 bases and J by 4 bases, with 15 bases left in between. This CDR3 spans 15 amino acids. DNA for the CDR3: TGTGCCAGCAGTTTTCAGGACAGAGCAGGAGAGACCCAGTACTTC. It yields the protein CASSFQDRAGETQYF.

The V call is TRBV12-3 or TRBV12-4, the J call TRBJ1-1; possible D gene TRBD1, 5 bases. V lost 7 bases, J lost 3 bases, and 9 bases lay in between. There are 12 residues in the CDR3. CDR3 sequence reads: CASKGDYTEAFF. DNA of the CDR3: TGTGCCAGCAAAGGGGATTACACTGAAGCTTTCTTT.

The V gene is TRBV2, the J gene TRBJ1-5; D may be TRBD1 (5 bases). This CDR3 is 14 amino acids long. Germline lookup yields CDR1 SNHLY and CDR2 FYNNEI. The V gene lost 7 bases and the J gene lost 6 bases, with 16 bases spanning the gap. Here the CDR3 reads CASNPQGRGQPQHF. The CDR3, as DNA: TGTGCCAGCAACCCCCAGGGTCGCGGTCAGCCCCAGCATTTT.

This clone was seen just once. This sequence joins TRBV19 and TRBJ1-5, with a tentative D call TRBD1 (5 bases). Germline V lookup: CDR1 LNHDA, CDR2 SQIVND (reference sequence). The CDR3 is 16 amino acids. Trimming took 5 bases from V and 0 from J, leaving 14 bases between them. This CDR3 is CASSGARGGSNQPQHF. DNA for the CDR3: TGTGCCAGTAGTGGGGCCCGGGGGGGTAGCAATCAGCCCCAGCATTTT.

V gene TRBV7-6 combines with J gene TRBJ2-2; a possible D gene is TRBD2 (5 bases). CDR1 is SGHVS, CDR2 FNYEAQ, per germline. V lost 1 base and J lost 3, with 12 bases in between. The CDR3 sequence is 16 residues long. The CDR3 is CASSLGFTGYTGELFF. The CDR3 region has the DNA TGTGCCAGCAGCTTAGGGTTCACGGGGTACACCGGGGAGCTGTTTTTT.

This rearrangement joins TRBV7-9 to TRBJ2-1; D perhaps matches TRBD2 (7 bases). The CDR3 length is 17 residues. CDR1 and CDR2 (germline): SEHNR, FQNEAQ (reference sequence). V was shortened by 1 base and J by 7 bases, with 20 bases between the two germline ends. The CDR3 DNA reads as TGTGCCAGCAGCTTAGTCGGGGGCGAGCGGGGTTGGAATGAGCAGTTCTTC. This translates into CASSLVGGERGWNEQFF.

The V and J genes are TRBV5-1 and TRBJ2-7; 14 nucleotides align to TRBD2. V shed 3 bases, J shed 5 bases, and the junction held 7 bases outside the gene matches. The CDR3 extends over 16 amino acids. CDR1 and CDR2 from the germline V gene are SGHRS and YFSETQ. Written as DNA, the CDR3 is TGCGCCAGCAGCTCGGGACTAGCGGGAGCTCCCGACGAGCAGTACTTC. As protein: CASSSGLAGAPDEQYF.

In its sample, this clone was seen once. The J gene is TRBJ2-6, the V gene TRBV7-2; 9 bases match TRBD2. V lost 5 bases to trimming and J lost 4 bases; unmatched junction nucleotides: 6. Germline V gene data show CDR1 as SGHTA and CDR2 as FQGNSA. The CDR3 sequence is 16 residues long. The DNA of the CDR3 is TGTGCCAGCAGCCATAGCGGGAGTGGAGGGGCCAACGTCCTGACTTTC. Protein sequence: CASSHSGSGGANVLTF.

The chain joins TRBV29-1 to TRBJ1-4, with 8 bases aligning to TRBD1. The CDR3 sequence is 13 residues long. In germline, CDR1 is SQVTM, CDR2 ANQGSEA. V shed 6 bases and J 5 bases; nucleotides not matched to a gene: 5. DNA of the CDR3: TGCAGCGTGGCGAGACAGGGGAATGAAAAACTGTTTTTT. As protein: CSVARQGNEKLFF. Using reference TRBV29-1 and TRBJ1-4 for the parts outside the CDR3, the full variable domain is SAVISQKPSRDICQRGTSLTIQCQVDSQVTMMFWYRQQPGQSLTLIATANQGSEATYESGFVIDKFPISRPNLTFSTLTVSNMSPEDSSIYLCSVARQGNEKLFFGSGTQLSVL.

The V call is TRBV5-1, the J call TRBJ1-1; D gene ambiguous. This CDR3 region has 14 residues. Trimming took 1 base from V and 1 from J, leaving 8 bases between them. CDR1 is SGHRS and CDR2 is YFSETQ in the germline V gene. CDR3 region: CASSLLTGNTEAFF. The CDR3 DNA reads TGCGCCAGCAGCTTGTTGACGGGGAACACTGAAGCTTTCTTT. Using reference TRBV5-1 and TRBJ1-1 for the parts outside the CDR3, the full variable domain is KAGVTQTPRYLIKTRGQQVTLSCSPISGHRSVSWYQQTPGQGLQFLFEYFSETQRNKGNFPGRFSGRQFSNSRSEMNVSTLELGDSALYLCASSLLTGNTEAFFGQGTRLTVV.

The chain combines TRBV3-1 (or the pseudogene TRBV3-2) with TRBJ1-4, with a possible D match to TRBD1 (5 bases). CDR1 LGHDT and CDR2 YNNKEL come from the germline V gene (reference sequence). This CDR3 spans 15 amino acids. V gave up 4 bases and J gave up 8 bases, with 17 bases separating them. CDR3 amino acids: CASSPWGLGGEKLFF. CDR3 sequence (DNA): TGTGCCAGCAGCCCGTGGGGTTTGGGGGGAGAAAAACTGTTTTTT.

The chain combines TRBV21-1 with TRBJ2-7; the table's D call TRBD2 went unverified against the DNA. TRBV21-1 is tagged as a pseudogene. The CDR3 spans 13 residues. CDR3 coding DNA: TGTGCCAGCAGCTCGGGATCCAGCTACGAGCAGTACTTC. Its translation is CASSSGSSYEQYF.

This clone was detected a few times. The chain employs TRBV27 and TRBJ2-2; 15 bases match TRBD2. Germline V CDR1 and CDR2: MNHEY, SMNVEV (reference sequence). The CDR3 covers 17 residues. V dropped 3 bases and J dropped 4; count of bases not matched to a gene: 3. The CDR3 DNA is TGTGCCAGCAGTTTCGGACTAGCGGGAGGGGGCACCGGGGAGCTGTTTTTT. Translated, it gives CASSFGLAGGGTGELFF.

This chain connects TRBV11-2 to TRBJ2-3; TRBD1 matches 7 bases. The germline CDR1 and CDR2 sequences are SGHAT and FQNNGV. V shed 5 bases, J shed 4 bases, and the junction held 12 bases outside the gene matches. CDR3 size: 16 residues. This chain's CDR3 is CASSQRQGLAADTQYF. CDR3 bases: TGTGCCAGCAGCCAACGACAGGGTTTGGCGGCAGATACGCAGTATTTT.